These T cell receptor beta chains were read from a single sample in a study of T cells in Graves' hyperthyroidism and ophthalmopathy. One entry per CDR3 protein results from TCRdb running MiXCR on the multiplex PCR reads. The data contain approximately 740,000 distinct CDR3 sequences, approximately 15% of them seen just once; the ten biggest clones take up approximately 10%. The source material was blood. The source of these receptors is a young woman with Graves' hyperthyroidism. CDR3s include the opening cysteine and the closing phenylalanine or tryptophan. D genes are given only for firm matches. The listing skips clone size in some rows; elsewhere it reads once, few, many or a size class.

many | NA | TRBJ2-3 | TRBV30 | CAWSVWGEGLDDTQYF | TGTGCCTGGAGTGTTTGGGGCGAGGGTTTGGACGATACGCAGTATTTT
many | NA | TRBJ2-2 | TRBV15 | CATSRYSGELFF | TGTGCCACCAGCAGATATAGCGGGGAGCTGTTTTTT
many | TRBD2 | TRBJ2-7 | TRBV11-3 | CASSLVVGLAGGFYEQYF | TGTGCCAGCAGCTTAGTTGTGGGACTAGCGGGAGGTTTCTACGAGCAGTACTTC
NA | TRBD1 | TRBJ2-1 | TRBV24-1 | CATSDLMDRVPAGKGGNEQFF | TGTGCCACCAGTGATTTGATGGACAGGGTCCCGGCAGGTAAGGGTGGCAATGAGCAGTTCTTC
many | NA | TRBJ2-7 | TRBV7-9 | CASSLSSGVSSYEQYF | TGTGCCAGCAGCTTATCCTCGGGAGTTTCCTCCTACGAGCAGTACTTC
few | NA | TRBJ2-3 | TRBV5-1 | CASTTGLRPPDTQYF | TGCGCCAGCACCACGGGACTCAGACCCCCAGATACGCAGTATTTT
many | TRBD2 | TRBJ2-3 | TRBV12-3/TRBV12-4 | CASSLGTNAQYF | TGTGCCAGCAGTTTGGGGACTAACGCGCAGTATTTT
NA | NA | TRBJ2-2 | TRBV15 | CATSVMLTGELFF | TGTGCCACCAGCGTCATGCTGACCGGGGAGCTGTTTTTT
few | NA | TRBJ2-3 | TRBV20-1 | CSARDWGEAADTQYF | TGCAGTGCTAGAGATTGGGGGGAGGCAGCAGATACGCAGTATTTT
NA | NA | TRBJ2-7 | TRBV18 | CASSPSPDTYEQYF | TGTGCCAGCTCACCCTCGCCGGATACCTACGAGCAGTACTTC
few | NA | TRBJ1-2 | TRBV7-9 | CASSRPRNRNYGYTF | TGTGCCAGCAGCCGCCCTCGAAACAGAAACTATGGCTACACCTTC
few | TRBD2 | TRBJ2-1 | TRBV27 | CASRPLAGPLGEQFF | TGTGCCAGCAGACCGCTAGCGGGGCCTTTGGGTGAGCAGTTCTTC
many | TRBD1 | TRBJ2-1 | TRBV6-1 | CASQGQQNNEQFF | TGTGCCAGCCAGGGACAGCAGAACAATGAGCAGTTCTTC
NA | TRBD2 | TRBJ2-2 | TRBV7-2 | CASSLGGLAYGELFF | TGTGCCAGCAGCTTAGGGGGACTAGCGTACGGGGAGCTGTTTTTT
many | NA | TRBJ1-1 | TRBV7-9 | CASSEIFGIASEAFF | TGTGCCAGCAGCGAAATTTTCGGGATCGCAAGTGAAGCTTTCTTT
few | TRBD1 | TRBJ1-1 | TRBV20-1 | CSARDRITEAFF | TGCAGTGCTAGGGACAGGATCACTGAAGCTTTCTTT